This paragraph covers one TCR beta chain sequence. The entry originates in a study of T cells of healthy individuals. With 10 bases clipped from V and 5 bases from J, the junction kept 16 bases outside the gene matches. CDR1 and CDR2 (germline): ENHRY, SYGVKD. The CDR3 has 16 amino acids. TCRdb passed the 5' RACE reads through MiXCR, listing each CDR3 protein once. Of fewer than 75,000 distinct CDR3 sequences listed, about 16% are singletons. This sequence was found in a human donor in good health. This chain links TRBV10-3 with TRBJ2-5; 10 bases line up with TRBD2. DNA for the CDR3: TGTGCCACCTCGGCTAGCGGGGGACTTCAAGGGGAGACCCAGTACTTC. Its translation is CATSASGGLQGETQYF.